Below are 7 T cell receptor beta chains sequenced from a single sample in a study of CD8+ T cells in alopecia areata. RNA extraction was followed by reverse transcription into cDNA, which acted as the sequencing template. Sequencing used immunoSEQ multiplex PCR; TCRdb keeps in-frame clones, though not all of them. The sample lists about 150,000 clones; over 70% were seen once. Sequences were derived from CD8+ T cells sorted from blood, sampled at week 0. The receptors were sampled from a human donor with alopecia areata.

This chain connects TRBV2 to TRBJ2-1; D unresolved. The CDR3 consists of 14 residues. Trimming removed 3 bases from V and 2 bases from J, with 8 bases in between. Germline V gives CDR1 SNHLY, CDR2 FYNNEI. The CDR3 DNA sequence: TGTGCCAGCAGTGAGTCAGTCCCCTACAATGAGCAGTTCTTC. As protein: CASSESVPYNEQFF.

The rearrangement links TRBV9 to TRBJ2-3, with 8 bases aligning to TRBD2. CDR3 length: 16 residues. Germline V gene data show CDR1 as SGDLS and CDR2 as YYNGEE. The trim removed 1 base at V and 3 bases at J, leaving 7 bases unmatched. The CDR3 DNA is TGTGCCAGCAGCGTATTCAGCGGGGGTGGAACAGATACGCAGTATTTT. This translates into CASSVFSGGGTDTQYF. Full variable domain (missing parts from reference TRBV9 and TRBJ2-3): DSGVTQTPKHLITATGQRVTLRCSPRSGDLSVYWYQQSLDQGLQFLIQYYNGEERAKGNILERFSAQQFPDLHSELNLSSLELGDSALYFCASSVFSGGGTDTQYFGPGTRLTVL.

The chain is built from TRBV6-4 and TRBJ2-6; the D is unclear. This CDR3 contains 14 residues. CDR1 MRHNA and CDR2 SNTAGT come from the germline V gene. Trimming took off 2 bases at V and 6 bases at J, with 8 bases between the two ends. This CDR3 is CASSDRAEANVLTF. The CDR3 DNA sequence: TGTGCCAGCAGTGACCGGGCAGAGGCCAACGTCCTGACTTTC.

This clone was seen only a few times. The rearrangement joins TRBV5-1 to TRBJ1-1; D gene uncertain. Deletions cut 4 bases from V and 5 bases from J, with 18 bases between. The CDR3 runs 15 residues. Germline CDR1 reads SGHRS; CDR2 reads YFSETQ. CDR3: CASSRGVQDRTEAFF. For the CDR3, the DNA is TGCGCCAGCAGCCGGGGTGTCCAAGATCGGACTGAAGCTTTCTTT. The whole variable domain, remainder taken from reference TRBV5-1 and TRBJ1-1, is KAGVTQTPRYLIKTRGQQVTLSCSPISGHRSVSWYQQTPGQGLQFLFEYFSETQRNKGNFPGRFSGRQFSNSRSEMNVSTLELGDSALYLCASSRGVQDRTEAFFGQGTRLTVV.

CDR3 loop: CASLDSYEQYF. In nucleotides, the CDR3 is TGTGCCAGCTTGGACAGCTACGAGCAGTACTTC. This chain connects TRBV7-9 to TRBJ2-7; D is possibly TRBD1 (6 bases). The V and J ends lost 8 bases and 3 bases respectively, with 8 bases between them. The CDR3 runs 11 residues. CDR1 is SEHNR, CDR2 FQNEAQ, per germline (reference sequence). Filled out from reference TRBV7-9 and TRBJ2-7, the complete variable domain reads DTGVSQNPRHKITKRGQNVTFRCDPISEHNRLYWYRQTLGQGPEFLTYFQNEAQLEKSRLLSDRFSAERPKGSFSTLEIQRTEQGDSAMYLCASLDSYEQYFGPGTRLTVT.

The chain has TRBV11-2 and TRBJ2-1, with 8 bases matching TRBD2. From germline, CDR1 is SGHAT and CDR2 FQNNGV. After removal of 2 bases from V and 4 bases from J, the junction contained 4 bases not matched to a gene. This CDR3 contains 15 residues. Written as DNA, the CDR3 is TGTGCCAGCAGCTTATCCGGGGGGGAATACAATGAGCAGTTCTTC. Amino acids: CASSLSGGEYNEQFF.

The chain is built from TRBV5-6 and TRBJ1-2, with D unclear. The CDR3 has 15 residues. Germline V gives CDR1 SGHDT, CDR2 YYEEEE. Deletions cut 1 base from V and 1 base from J, with 11 bases between. CDR3 residues: CASSLRPLFNYGYTF. The DNA of the CDR3 is TGTGCCAGCAGCTTGCGACCTCTCTTTAACTATGGCTACACCTTC.